A single sample is the source of the 9 T cell receptor beta chains below, sequenced in a study of blood T cell repertoires in COVID-19 (TCRdb year 2020). To prepare the library, the immunoSEQ multiplex PCR assay was applied. Here the immuneACCESS table is served through TCRdb, limited to in-frame sequences with V and J called. Missing clones are a known gap in these copies; in checked studies unresolved V genes cover under half, and the rest lacks a known reason. The sample table contains some 240,000 clones; only one count was recorded for 80% to 85% of them. The top ten hold about 3% of the sample. The sequencing input was PBMCs or T cells enriched from blood (not recorded which). The receptors were gathered from a man between 50 and 59 years old who had recovered from COVID-19.

The sample holds one count of this clone. V usage is TRBV9 and J usage is TRBJ1-1; D remains unclear. Looked up from germline, CDR1 is SGDLS and CDR2 is YYNGEE. This CDR3 region has 15 residues. Trimming removed 0 bases from V and 5 bases from J, with 14 bases in between. CDR3 protein: CASSVGGLKDTEAFF. The CDR3 coding sequence is TGTGCCAGCAGCGTAGGAGGATTGAAGGATACTGAAGCTTTCTTT. Supplemented by reference TRBV9 and TRBJ1-1, the full variable domain reads DSGVTQTPKHLITATGQRVTLRCSPRSGDLSVYWYQQSLDQGLQFLIQYYNGEERAKGNILERFSAQQFPDLHSELNLSSLELGDSALYFCASSVGGLKDTEAFFGQGTRLTVV.

The V and J genes are TRBV6-1 and TRBJ1-4, with no clear D. V lost 2 bases to trimming and J lost 5 bases, with 9 bases between them. In germline, CDR1 is MNHNS, CDR2 SASEGT. This CDR3 has 14 amino acids. As DNA, the CDR3 is TGTGCCAGCAGTGAACCGGGATTGAATGAAAAACTGTTTTTT. As protein: CASSEPGLNEKLFF.

This clone has only one observation. The V gene is TRBV4-3, the J gene TRBJ2-3, with a tentative D call TRBD1 (6 bases). The CDR3 has 17 residues. Trimming pared 3 bases from V and 4 bases from J, leaving 20 bases between. Per germline, CDR1 LGHNA and CDR2 YSLEER. The CDR3 loop is CASSQGERGIASDTQYF. DNA for the CDR3: TGCGCCAGCAGCCAGGGGGAGAGGGGGATAGCGTCAGATACGCAGTATTTT.

CDR3 DNA sequence: TGTGCCACGACTAGCGGGAGGGCCGAGGGGAATGAGCAGTTCTTC. Protein product: CATTSGRAEGNEQFF. The gene calls are TRBV11-2 and TRBJ2-1; 14 nucleotides agree with TRBD2. This CDR3 spans 15 amino acids. Losses at the gene ends were 10 bases for V and 7 bases for J; bases not matched to a gene: 9. Germline loops: CDR1 SGHAT, CDR2 FQNNGV.

This clone was detected a few times. The rearrangement joins TRBV7-3 to TRBJ2-2, with D perhaps matching TRBD2 (5 bases). The CDR3 runs 16 residues. CDR1 and CDR2 from the germline V gene are SGHTA and FQGTGA. The germline V and J ends were trimmed by 2 bases and 3 bases, with 13 bases remaining between them. CDR3 coding DNA: TGTGCCAGCAGCTTATCGGGGAGTCGCTACACCGGGGAGCTGTTTTTT. This sequence encodes CASSLSGSRYTGELFF.

The chain employs TRBV2 and TRBJ1-2; 8 nucleotides line up with TRBD1. Trimming took 6 bases from V and 10 from J; bases not matched to a gene: 7. The CDR3 length is 12 residues. The germline V gene has CDR1 SNHLY and CDR2 FYNNEI. Here the CDR3 reads CASRWTGWDYTF. CDR3 sequence (DNA): TGTGCCAGCAGATGGACAGGGTGGGACTACACCTTC.

This clone was observed a handful of times. V usage is TRBV5-5 and J usage is TRBJ1-3; 7 positions match TRBD1. Germline CDR1 SGHKS, CDR2 YYEKEE (reference sequence). With 3 bases clipped from V and 2 bases from J, the junction kept 2 bases outside the gene matches. This CDR3 spans 14 amino acids. The CDR3 bases are TGTGCCAGCAGCTATGGGACAGCTGGAAACACCATATATTTT. As protein: CASSYGTAGNTIYF.

CDR3 bases: TGTGCCAGTAGTAGGACAGGCACTGAAGCTTTCTTT. Its protein product is CASSRTGTEAFF. The chain couples TRBV19 to TRBJ1-1, with 7 bases matching TRBD1. CDR1 and CDR2 (germline): LNHDA, SQIVND (reference sequence). This CDR3 contains 12 residues. Trimming took 4 bases from V and 4 from J; bases not matched to a gene: 0. The full variable domain, rest sourced from reference TRBV19 and TRBJ1-1, is DGGITQSPKYLFRKEGQNVTLSCEQNLNHDAMYWYRQDPGQGLRLIYYSQIVNDFQKGDIAEGYSVSREKKESFPLTVTSAQKNPTAFYLCASSRTGTEAFFGQGTRLTVV.

The rearrangement joins TRBV14 to TRBJ1-4; 10 positions agree with TRBD1. In germline, CDR1 is SGHDN, CDR2 FVKESK. V was pared by 4 bases and J by 4 bases, with 6 bases of the junction left unmatched. The CDR3 runs 16 residues. The CDR3 region has the DNA TGTGCCAGCAGCCGGGACAGGGGAAGGGTTAATGAAAAACTGTTTTTT. Its translation is CASSRDRGRVNEKLFF.